This T cell receptor beta chain was captured by sequencing in a study of blood T cell repertoires in COVID-19. Study-level background: Sources were T cells, B-cell-depleted T cells, or PBMCs; the material itself was cDNA or gDNA.

Per germline, CDR1 PRHDT and CDR2 FYEKMQ (reference sequence). Losses at the gene ends were 6 bases for V and 4 bases for J; bases not matched to a gene: 15. The CDR3 runs 18 residues. Original methodology: Amplified reference gene primers provided the basis for estimating nucleated cell counts. Assay used: immunoSEQ multiplex PCR; TCRdb lists only in-frame clones, some missing. V, J and clone size are taken as reported in that table, and D and trimming were inferred from the DNA itself. This sample has 400,000 to 500,000 clones, with about 88% found just once. Each exposed participant met a COVID-19 case in the 2 weeks preceding study entry.

The specimen was PBMCs or T cells enriched from blood (not recorded which). The sequence was obtained from a young woman who had been exposed to COVID-19. The chain is built from TRBV13 and TRBJ1-6; TRBD1 agrees at 7 bases. CDR3 nucleotide sequence: TGTGCCAGCAGAGAGGGGGATAGGACGGGACAGTATAATTCACCCCTCCACTTT. Protein: CASREGDRTGQYNSPLHF.